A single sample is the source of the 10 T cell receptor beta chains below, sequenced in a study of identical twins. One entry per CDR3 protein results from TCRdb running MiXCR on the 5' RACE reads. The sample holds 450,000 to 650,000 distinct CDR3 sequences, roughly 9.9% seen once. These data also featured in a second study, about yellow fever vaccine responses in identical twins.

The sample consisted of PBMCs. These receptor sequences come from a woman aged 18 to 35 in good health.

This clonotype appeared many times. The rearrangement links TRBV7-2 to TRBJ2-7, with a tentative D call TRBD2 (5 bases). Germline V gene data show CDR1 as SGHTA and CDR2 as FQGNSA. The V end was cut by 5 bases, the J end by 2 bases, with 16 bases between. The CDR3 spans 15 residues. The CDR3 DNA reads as TGTGCCAGCAGCCCCGGCGGACTCGTAACCTACGAGCAGTACTTC. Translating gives CASSPGGLVTYEQYF. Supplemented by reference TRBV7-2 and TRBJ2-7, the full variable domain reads GAGVSQSPSNKVTEKGKDVELRCDPISGHTALYWYRQSLGQGLEFLIYFQGNSAPDKSGLPSDRFSAERTGGSVSTLTIQRTQQEDSAVYLCASSPGGLVTYEQYFGPGTRLTVT.

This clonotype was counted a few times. Written as DNA, the CDR3 is TGCAGTGCTAGTATCGGGGGACGTCAGCCCCAGCATTTT. This gives the protein CSASIGGRQPQHF. The rearrangement uses TRBV20-1 and TRBJ1-5; D is perhaps TRBD1 (5 bases). The CDR3 sequence is 13 residues long. Germline V gene lookup returns CDR1 DFQATT and CDR2 SNEGSKA (reference sequence). V lost 3 bases and J lost 6, with 12 bases in between.

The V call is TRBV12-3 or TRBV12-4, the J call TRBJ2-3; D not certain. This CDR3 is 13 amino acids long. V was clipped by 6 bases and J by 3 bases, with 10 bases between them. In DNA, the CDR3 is TGTGCCAGCAGGCCAAGGAGAACAGATACGCAGTATTTT. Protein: CASRPRRTDTQYF.

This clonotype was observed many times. The CDR3 loop reads CASSWDRGTDTQYF. CDR3 coding DNA: TGTGCCAGCAGCTGGGACAGGGGCACAGATACGCAGTATTTT. The chain recombines TRBV12-3 or TRBV12-4 with TRBJ2-3; 9 bases line up with TRBD1. The length of the CDR3 is 14 residues. After removal of 6 bases from V and 1 base from J, the junction contained 2 bases not matched to a gene.

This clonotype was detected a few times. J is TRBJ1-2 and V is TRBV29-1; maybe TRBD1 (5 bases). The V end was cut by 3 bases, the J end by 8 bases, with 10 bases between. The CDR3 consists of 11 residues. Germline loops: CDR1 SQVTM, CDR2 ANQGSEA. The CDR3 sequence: CSVEGRGGYTF. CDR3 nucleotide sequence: TGCAGCGTTGAGGGAAGGGGCGGCTACACCTTC.

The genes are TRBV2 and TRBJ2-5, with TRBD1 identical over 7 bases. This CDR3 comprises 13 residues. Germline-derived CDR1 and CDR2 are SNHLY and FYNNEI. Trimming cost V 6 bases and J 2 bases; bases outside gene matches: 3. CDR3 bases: TGTGCCAGCAGGGGGGACAGTCAAGAGACCCAGTACTTC. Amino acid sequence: CASRGDSQETQYF. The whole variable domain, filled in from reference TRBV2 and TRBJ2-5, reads EPEVTQTPSHQVTQMGQEVILRCVPISNHLYFYWYRQILGQKVEFLVSFYNNEISEKSEIFDDQFSVERPDGSNFTLKIRSTKLEDSAMYFCASRGDSQETQYFGPGTRLLVL.

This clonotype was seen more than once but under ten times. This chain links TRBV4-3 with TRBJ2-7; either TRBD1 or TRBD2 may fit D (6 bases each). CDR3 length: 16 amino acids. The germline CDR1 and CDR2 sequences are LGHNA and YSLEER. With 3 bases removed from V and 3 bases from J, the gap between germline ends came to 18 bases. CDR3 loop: CASSQENSGGGYEQYF. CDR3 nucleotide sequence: TGCGCCAGCAGCCAGGAAAATAGCGGAGGGGGCTACGAGCAGTACTTC.

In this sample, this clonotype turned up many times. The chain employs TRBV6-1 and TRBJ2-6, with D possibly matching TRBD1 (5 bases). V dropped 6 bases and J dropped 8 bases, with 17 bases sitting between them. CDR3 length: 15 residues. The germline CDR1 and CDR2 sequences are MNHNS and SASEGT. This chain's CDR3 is CASRRSGIRTNVLTF. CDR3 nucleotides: TGTGCCAGCAGAAGATCAGGGATCAGAACCAACGTCCTGACTTTC.

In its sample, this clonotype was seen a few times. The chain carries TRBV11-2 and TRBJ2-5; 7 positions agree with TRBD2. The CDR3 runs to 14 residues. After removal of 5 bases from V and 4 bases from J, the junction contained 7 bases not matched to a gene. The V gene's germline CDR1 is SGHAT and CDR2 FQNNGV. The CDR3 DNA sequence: TGTGCCAGCAGCCCTACGGGGAGGGGAGAGACCCAGTACTTC. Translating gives CASSPTGRGETQYF.

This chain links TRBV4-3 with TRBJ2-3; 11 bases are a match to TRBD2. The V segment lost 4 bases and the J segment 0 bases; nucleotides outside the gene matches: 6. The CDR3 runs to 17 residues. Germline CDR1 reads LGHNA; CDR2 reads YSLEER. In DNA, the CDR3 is TGCGCCAGCAGCCCCTTAGCGGGAGGGCCGAGCACAGATACGCAGTATTTT. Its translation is CASSPLAGGPSTDTQYF.